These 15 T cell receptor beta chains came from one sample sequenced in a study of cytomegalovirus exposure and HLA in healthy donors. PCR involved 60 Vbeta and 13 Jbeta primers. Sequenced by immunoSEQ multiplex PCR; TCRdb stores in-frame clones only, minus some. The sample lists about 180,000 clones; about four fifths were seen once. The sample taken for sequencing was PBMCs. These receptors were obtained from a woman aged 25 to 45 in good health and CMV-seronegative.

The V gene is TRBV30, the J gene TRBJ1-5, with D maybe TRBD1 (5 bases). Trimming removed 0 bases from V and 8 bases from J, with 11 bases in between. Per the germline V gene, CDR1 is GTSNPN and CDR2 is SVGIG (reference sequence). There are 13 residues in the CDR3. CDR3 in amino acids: CAWSVQGTEPQHF. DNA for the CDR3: TGTGCCTGGAGTGTCCAGGGTACCGAGCCCCAGCATTTT. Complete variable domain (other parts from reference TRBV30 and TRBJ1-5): SQTIHQWPATLVQPVGSPLSLECTVEGTSNPNLYWYRQAAGRGLQLLFYSVGIGQISSEVPQNLSASRPQDRQFILSSKKLLLSDSGFYLCAWSVQGTEPQHFGDGTRLSIL.

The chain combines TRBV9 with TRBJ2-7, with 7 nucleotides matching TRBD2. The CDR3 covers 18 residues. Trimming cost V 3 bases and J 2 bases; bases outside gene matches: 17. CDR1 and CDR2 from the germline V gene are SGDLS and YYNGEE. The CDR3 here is CASSAKLAEPGRTYEQYF. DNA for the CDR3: TGTGCCAGCAGCGCCAAGCTAGCGGAACCAGGACGCACCTACGAGCAGTACTTC.

The CDR3 bases are TGTGCCAGCAGCGTACAACGAGGCACTGAAGCTTTCTTT. This codes for CASSVQRGTEAFF. The V gene is TRBV9, the J gene TRBJ1-1; D gene unclear. Germline-derived CDR1 and CDR2 are SGDLS and YYNGEE. Deletions cut 1 base from V and 4 bases from J, with 8 bases between. The CDR3 has 13 residues.

In nucleotides, the CDR3 is TGCGCCAGCAGCATAGATTGGGGAAACACCATATATTTT. As protein: CASSIDWGNTIYF. The chain couples TRBV5-1 to TRBJ1-3; D unresolved. The germline V gene encodes CDR1 SGHRS and CDR2 YFSETQ. The CDR3 consists of 13 residues. V was pared by 4 bases and J by 4 bases, with 9 bases between.

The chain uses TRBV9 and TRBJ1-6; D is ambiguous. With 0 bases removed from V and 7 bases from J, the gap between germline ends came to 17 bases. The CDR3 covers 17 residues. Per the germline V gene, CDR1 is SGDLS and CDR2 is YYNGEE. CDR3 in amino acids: CASSVAVEGSNNSPLHF. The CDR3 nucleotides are TGTGCCAGCAGCGTAGCTGTGGAGGGTAGTAACAATTCACCCCTCCACTTT.

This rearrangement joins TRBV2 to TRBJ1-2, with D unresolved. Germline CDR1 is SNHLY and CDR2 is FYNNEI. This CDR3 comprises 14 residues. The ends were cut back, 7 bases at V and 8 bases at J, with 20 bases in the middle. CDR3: CASNAFDTAEGYTF. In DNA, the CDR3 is TGTGCCAGCAATGCCTTCGATACGGCGGAGGGCTACACCTTC.

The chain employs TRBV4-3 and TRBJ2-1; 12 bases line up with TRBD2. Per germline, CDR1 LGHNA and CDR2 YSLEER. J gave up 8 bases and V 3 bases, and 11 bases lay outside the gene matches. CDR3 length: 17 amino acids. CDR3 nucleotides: TGCGCCAGCAGCCAGCTAGCGGGGGGGCCCGGGGGCGATGAGCAGTTCTTC. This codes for CASSQLAGGPGGDEQFF.

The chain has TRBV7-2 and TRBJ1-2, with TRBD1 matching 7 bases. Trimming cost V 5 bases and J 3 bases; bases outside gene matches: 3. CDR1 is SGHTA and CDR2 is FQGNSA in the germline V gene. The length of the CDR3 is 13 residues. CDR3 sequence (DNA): TGTGCCAGCAGCCCAGACAGGGACTATGGCTACACCTTC. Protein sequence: CASSPDRDYGYTF.

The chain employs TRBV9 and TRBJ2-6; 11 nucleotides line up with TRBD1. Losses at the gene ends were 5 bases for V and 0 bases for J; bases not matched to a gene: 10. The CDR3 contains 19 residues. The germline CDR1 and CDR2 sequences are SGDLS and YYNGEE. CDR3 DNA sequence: TGTGCCAGCAGTGATGGGGACAGGGGGTTTAACTCTGGGGCCAACGTCCTGACTTTC. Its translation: CASSDGDRGFNSGANVLTF.

CDR3 nucleotides: TGTGCCAGCAGCTTTAGACAGGCAACTAATGAAAAACTGTTTTTT. Amino acids: CASSFRQATNEKLFF. The chain employs TRBV7-9 and TRBJ1-4, with D perhaps matching TRBD1 (6 bases). CDR3 length: 15 amino acids. Trimming removed 3 bases from V and 0 bases from J, with 8 bases in between. The germline V gene has CDR1 SEHNR and CDR2 FQNEAQ (reference sequence).

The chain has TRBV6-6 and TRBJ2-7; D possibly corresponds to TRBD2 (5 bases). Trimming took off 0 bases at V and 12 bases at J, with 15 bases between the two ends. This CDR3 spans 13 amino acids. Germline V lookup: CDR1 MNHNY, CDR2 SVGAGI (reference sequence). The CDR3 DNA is TGTGCCAGCAGTTACTCGATGTCGCTAGCCCCGTACTTC. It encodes CASSYSMSLAPYF.

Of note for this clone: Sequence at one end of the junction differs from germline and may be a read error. This CDR3 is CASSQEDDGGVQDF. CDR3 nucleotides: TGCGCCAGCAGCCAAGAAGATGACGGGGGGGTACAGGATTTT. The rearrangement uses TRBV4-1 and TRBJ1-3; D is perhaps TRBD1 (5 bases). The germline V gene encodes CDR1 MGHRA and CDR2 YSYEKL. The CDR3 loop spans 14 amino acids.

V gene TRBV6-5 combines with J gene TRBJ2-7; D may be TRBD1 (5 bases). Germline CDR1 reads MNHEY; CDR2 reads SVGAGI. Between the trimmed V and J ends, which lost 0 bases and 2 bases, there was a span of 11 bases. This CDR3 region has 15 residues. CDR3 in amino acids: CASSYSAGWAYEQYF. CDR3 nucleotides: TGTGCCAGCAGTTACTCGGCAGGGTGGGCCTACGAGCAGTACTTC.

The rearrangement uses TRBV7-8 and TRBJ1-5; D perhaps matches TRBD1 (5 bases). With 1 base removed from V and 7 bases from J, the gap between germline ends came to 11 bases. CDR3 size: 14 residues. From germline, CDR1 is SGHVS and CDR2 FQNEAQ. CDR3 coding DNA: TGTGCCAGCAGCTTAGGGTTAAGGGGCCAGCCCCAGCATTTT. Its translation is CASSLGLRGQPQHF.

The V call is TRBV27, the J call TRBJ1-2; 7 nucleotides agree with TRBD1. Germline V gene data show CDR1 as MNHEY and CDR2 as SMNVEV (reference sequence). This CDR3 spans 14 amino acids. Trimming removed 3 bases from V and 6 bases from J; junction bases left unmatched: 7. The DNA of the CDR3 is TGTGCCAGCAGTTTTACAGGGGTACGAAATGGCTACACCTTC. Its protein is CASSFTGVRNGYTF.